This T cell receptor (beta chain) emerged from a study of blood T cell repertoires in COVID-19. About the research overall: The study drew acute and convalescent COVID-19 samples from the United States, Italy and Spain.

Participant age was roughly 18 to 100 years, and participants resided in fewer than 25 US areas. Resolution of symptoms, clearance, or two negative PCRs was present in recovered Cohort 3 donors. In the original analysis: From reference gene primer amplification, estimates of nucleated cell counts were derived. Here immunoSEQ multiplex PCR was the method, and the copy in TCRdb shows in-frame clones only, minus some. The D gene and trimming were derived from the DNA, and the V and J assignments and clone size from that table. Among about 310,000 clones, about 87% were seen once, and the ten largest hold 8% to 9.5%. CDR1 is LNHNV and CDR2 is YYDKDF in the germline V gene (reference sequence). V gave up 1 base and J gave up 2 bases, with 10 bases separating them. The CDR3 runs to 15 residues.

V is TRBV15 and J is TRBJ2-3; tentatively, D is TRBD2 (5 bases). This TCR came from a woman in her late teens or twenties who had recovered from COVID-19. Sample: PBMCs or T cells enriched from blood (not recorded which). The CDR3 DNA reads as TGTGCCACCAGCAGAGGGACGGGAAACACAGATACGCAGTATTTT. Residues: CATSRGTGNTDTQYF.